This record looks at one T cell receptor (beta chain) sequence and its context. Its antigen is unidentified. Germline V lookup: CDR1 SNHLY, CDR2 FYNNEI. The CDR3 covers 14 residues. Deletions cut 9 bases from V and 5 bases from J, with 19 bases between. All of the isolated RNA was reverse transcribed, so expressed TCRB transcripts were sequenced. This table comes from immunoSEQ multiplex PCR, and its TCRdb copy is limited to in-frame clones, with some not included. The sample includes over 650,000 clones, roughly 13% of them seen just once. The sample belongs to a study of beta chain features in type 1 diabetes. In the study overall: On cell yields, gender and age, patients and healthy donors were similar.

Study results and limitations: Shorter TCRB CDR3s, moderately but significantly so, were found in Type 1 diabetes patients in all four CD4+ subsets.

V gene TRBV2 combines with J gene TRBJ1-2, with D perhaps matching TRBD1 (5 bases). This TCR derives from a man aged 18 to 35 with type 1 diabetes. Sample: naive CD4+ T cells from blood. CDR3 in amino acids: CASLRGTSIYGYTF. The CDR3 DNA reads TGTGCCAGTCTGCGGGGCACCTCAATATATGGCTACACCTTC.